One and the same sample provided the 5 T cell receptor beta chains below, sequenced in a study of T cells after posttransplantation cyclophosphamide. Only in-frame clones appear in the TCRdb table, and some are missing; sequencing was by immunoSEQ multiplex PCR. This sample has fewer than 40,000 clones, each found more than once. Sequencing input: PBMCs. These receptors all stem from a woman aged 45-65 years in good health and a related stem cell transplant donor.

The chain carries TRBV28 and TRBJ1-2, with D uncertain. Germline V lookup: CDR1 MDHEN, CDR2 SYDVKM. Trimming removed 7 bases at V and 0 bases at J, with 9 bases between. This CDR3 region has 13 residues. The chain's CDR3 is CASTPYPNYGYTF. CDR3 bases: TGTGCCAGCACTCCCTATCCTAACTATGGCTACACCTTC.

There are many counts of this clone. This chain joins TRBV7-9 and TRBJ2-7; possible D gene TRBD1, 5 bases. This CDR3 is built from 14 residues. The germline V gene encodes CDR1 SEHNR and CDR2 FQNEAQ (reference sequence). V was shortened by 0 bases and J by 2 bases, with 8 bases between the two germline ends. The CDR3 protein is CASSLAVRAYEQYF. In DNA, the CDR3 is TGTGCCAGCAGCTTAGCCGTCAGGGCCTACGAGCAGTACTTC. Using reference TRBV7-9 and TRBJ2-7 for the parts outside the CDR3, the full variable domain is DTGVSQNPRHKITKRGQNVTFRCDPISEHNRLYWYRQTLGQGPEFLTYFQNEAQLEKSRLLSDRFSAERPKGSFSTLEIQRTEQGDSAMYLCASSLAVRAYEQYFGPGTRLTVT.

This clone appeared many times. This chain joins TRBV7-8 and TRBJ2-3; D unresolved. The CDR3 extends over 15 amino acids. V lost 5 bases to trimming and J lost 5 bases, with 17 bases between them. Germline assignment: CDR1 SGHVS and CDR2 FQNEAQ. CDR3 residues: CASSPAAVAKDTQYF. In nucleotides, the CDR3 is TGTGCCAGCAGCCCGGCGGCTGTGGCCAAAGATACGCAGTATTTT.

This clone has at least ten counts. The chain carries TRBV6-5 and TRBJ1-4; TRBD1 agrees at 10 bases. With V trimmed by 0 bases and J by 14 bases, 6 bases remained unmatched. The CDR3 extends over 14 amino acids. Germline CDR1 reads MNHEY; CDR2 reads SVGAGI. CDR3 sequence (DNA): TGTGCCAGCAGTTACTCCCGGGACAGGGGTCACCTGTTTTTT. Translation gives CASSYSRDRGHLFF.

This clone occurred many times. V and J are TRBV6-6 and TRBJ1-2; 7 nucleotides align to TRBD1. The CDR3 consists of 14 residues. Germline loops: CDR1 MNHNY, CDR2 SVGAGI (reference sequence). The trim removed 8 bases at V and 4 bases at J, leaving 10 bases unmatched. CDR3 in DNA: TGTGCCAGCGTTCAAGGGGGCGAGGGCTATGGCTACACCTTC. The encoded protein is CASVQGGEGYGYTF.